This T cell receptor beta chain derives from a study of cytomegalovirus exposure and HLA in healthy donors. A remark on this clone: Its cognate antigen is unknown.

PCR employed 60 Vbeta and 13 Jbeta primers. The data were produced by immunoSEQ multiplex PCR, yet TCRdb's version contains in-frame clones alone and is incomplete. The data show about 170,000 clones, about 80% seen once. V was trimmed by 4 bases and J by 3 bases, leaving 10 bases between them. CDR1 is MNHEY, CDR2 SMNVEV, per germline (reference sequence). The CDR3 covers 15 residues. Whole-study findings and limits: A previous analysis found most TCR beta V segments productive roughly 87% or roughly 30% of the time. Later analysis demonstrated an association between a missense DCLRE1C variant and TCR beta V- and J-gene trimming. A later analysis revealed that TCR association rates differed between HLA loci, peaking at DRB1 and bottoming out at HLA-C.

The chain couples TRBV27 to TRBJ1-6; perhaps TRBD1 as D (5 bases). The sequencing input was PBMCs. The clonotype was recovered from a man aged 35 to 55 in good health and CMV-seropositive. In DNA form, the CDR3 reads TGTGCCAGCAGTTCAGACAGTCACTATAATTCACCCCTCCACTTT. Translation gives CASSSDSHYNSPLHF.